Below, 10 T cell receptor beta chains from the same sample are listed, as sequenced in a study of blood T cells in healthy people across ages. Together with a sample-barcoded 5' primer, a J-beta primer mix was included in a second PCR lasting roughly 6 to 12 cycles. TCRdb used MiXCR to reprocess the 5' RACE reads, holding one entry per CDR3 protein. The data show 920,000 or so distinct CDR3 sequences, 45% seen once. The specimen sequenced was blood. Receptors were obtained from a woman in her sixties in good health.

A few counts support this clonotype. CDR3 in amino acids: CSASKGFPSYEQYF. CDR3 DNA: TGCAGTGCTAGTAAGGGATTCCCCTCCTACGAGCAGTACTTC. This chain connects TRBV20-1 to TRBJ2-5; D gene unclear. With the DNA end fitting TRBJ2-7 better, the J assignment may be wrong. The CDR3 extends over 14 amino acids. Germline CDR1 is DFQATT and CDR2 is SNEGSKA (reference sequence).

The rearrangement joins TRBV11-2 to TRBJ2-1, with 7 positions matching TRBD2. This CDR3 contains 15 residues. Germline CDR1 is SGHAT and CDR2 is FQNNGV. J lost 6 bases, V lost 7 bases, and 12 bases had no gene match. The CDR3 DNA reads as TGTGCCAGCAACACCGGACTAGTCTCGGTCAATGAGCAGTTCTTC. This translates into CASNTGLVSVNEQFF.

J is TRBJ1-4 and V is TRBV4-1; D remains ambiguous. Germline-derived CDR1 and CDR2 are MGHRA and YSYEKL. The CDR3 totals 15 residues. V gave up 2 bases and J gave up 0 bases, with 7 bases separating them. The CDR3 bases are TGCGCCAGCAGCCAACTCGGGGCAACTAATGAAAAACTGTTTTTT. Amino acid sequence: CASSQLGATNEKLFF.

About this clonotype itself: No DNA is shown, since the ends of the CDR3 on it are uncertain; the CDR3 is the one TCRdb lists. This chain joins TRBV20-1 and TRBJ2-5; TRBD2, the table's D call, lacks a check against the DNA. The CDR3 adds up to 22 amino acids, both ends counted. Germline loops: CDR1 DFQATT, CDR2 SNEGSKA (reference sequence). CDR3 residues: CSASSTSGRIHEQYFGAGTQYF.

V and J are TRBV3-1 and TRBJ1-2; tentative D call: TRBD1 (6 bases). Germline V gives CDR1 LGHDT, CDR2 YNNKEL (reference sequence). Trimming took off 2 bases at V and 7 bases at J, with 11 bases between the two ends. This CDR3 is 13 amino acids long. The CDR3 sequence: CASSQYNRAGYTF. The CDR3 coding sequence is TGTGCCAGCAGCCAATACAACAGGGCTGGCTACACCTTC.

The genes are TRBV7-9 and TRBJ2-2; 8 bases are shared with TRBD2. CDR1 SEHNR and CDR2 FQNEAQ come from the germline V gene (reference sequence). J gave up 5 bases and V 5 bases, and 10 bases lay outside the gene matches. The CDR3 is made up of 16 amino acids. The CDR3 DNA is TGTGCCAGCAGCCCCTTCGCCGGGAGGGAAACCGGGGAGCTGTTTTTT. This codes for CASSPFAGRETGELFF. Combining the CDR3 with reference TRBV7-9 and TRBJ2-2 gives the whole variable domain DTGVSQNPRHKITKRGQNVTFRCDPISEHNRLYWYRQTLGQGPEFLTYFQNEAQLEKSRLLSDRFSAERPKGSFSTLEIQRTEQGDSAMYLCASSPFAGRETGELFFGEGSRLTVL.

This clonotype was counted only a few times. This chain uses TRBV27 with TRBJ2-7; D is possibly TRBD1 (6 bases). Germline CDR1 MNHEY, CDR2 SMNVEV (reference sequence). Trimming shortened V by 8 bases and J by 4 bases, and 18 bases separated the two germline ends. This CDR3 is 14 amino acids long. The DNA for the CDR3 is TGTGCCAGCCGTAAACAGGGCCGACCATACGAGCAGTACTTC. This translates into CASRKQGRPYEQYF.

The chain employs TRBV5-1 and TRBJ2-3; the match to TRBD2 covers 10 bases. The CDR3 is 16 residues long. J lost 4 bases, V lost 0 bases, and 5 bases had no gene match. Germline V gives CDR1 SGHRS, CDR2 YFSETQ. CDR3 in amino acids: CASSLVPAGGSDTQYF. In DNA, the CDR3 is TGCGCCAGCAGCTTGGTTCCAGCGGGAGGGTCAGATACGCAGTATTTT. Full variable domain (outside the CDR3, taken from reference TRBV5-1 and TRBJ2-3): KAGVTQTPRYLIKTRGQQVTLSCSPISGHRSVSWYQQTPGQGLQFLFEYFSETQRNKGNFPGRFSGRQFSNSRSEMNVSTLELGDSALYLCASSLVPAGGSDTQYFGPGTRLTVL.

Note on this clonotype: Being one base from a much bigger clone, this may be a read error. V usage is TRBV29-1 and J usage is TRBJ2-7; 9 bases agree with TRBD1. CDR3 size: 15 residues. The germline gives CDR1 SQVTM, CDR2 ANQGSEA. J gave up 7 bases and V 6 bases, and 16 bases lay outside the gene matches. The CDR3 reads CSVDSDRGAINEQYF. DNA for the CDR3: TGCAGCGTGGACTCCGACAGGGGGGCAATCAATGAGCAGTACTTC.

A few counts support this clonotype. This chain joins TRBV28 and TRBJ2-6, with D maybe TRBD1 (6 bases). In germline, CDR1 is MDHEN, CDR2 SYDVKM. The CDR3 totals 17 residues. V dropped 6 bases and J dropped 4 bases, with 19 bases sitting between them. In DNA, the CDR3 is TGTGCCAGCAGCGAATCCCCAGGGGTTTCCGGGGCCAACGTCCTGACTTTC. This sequence encodes CASSESPGVSGANVLTF.